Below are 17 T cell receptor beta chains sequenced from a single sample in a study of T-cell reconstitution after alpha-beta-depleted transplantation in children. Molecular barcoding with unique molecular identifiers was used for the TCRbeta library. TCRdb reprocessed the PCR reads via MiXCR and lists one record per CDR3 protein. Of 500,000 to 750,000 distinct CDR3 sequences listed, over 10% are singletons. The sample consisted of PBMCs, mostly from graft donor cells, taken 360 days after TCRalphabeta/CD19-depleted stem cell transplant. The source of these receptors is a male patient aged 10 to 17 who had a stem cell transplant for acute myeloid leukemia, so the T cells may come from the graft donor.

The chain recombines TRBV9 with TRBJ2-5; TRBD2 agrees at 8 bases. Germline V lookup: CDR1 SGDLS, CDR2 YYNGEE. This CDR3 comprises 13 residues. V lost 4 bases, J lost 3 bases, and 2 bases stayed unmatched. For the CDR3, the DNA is TGTGCCAGCAGCCATAGCGGGGAAGAGACCCAGTACTTC. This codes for CASSHSGEETQYF.

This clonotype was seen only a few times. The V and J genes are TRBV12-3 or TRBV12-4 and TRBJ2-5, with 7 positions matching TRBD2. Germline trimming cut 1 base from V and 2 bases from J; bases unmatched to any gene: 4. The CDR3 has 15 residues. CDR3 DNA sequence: TGTGCCAGCAGTTTAGTTTTCGGGGGGCAAGAGACCCAGTACTTC. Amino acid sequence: CASSLVFGGQETQYF.

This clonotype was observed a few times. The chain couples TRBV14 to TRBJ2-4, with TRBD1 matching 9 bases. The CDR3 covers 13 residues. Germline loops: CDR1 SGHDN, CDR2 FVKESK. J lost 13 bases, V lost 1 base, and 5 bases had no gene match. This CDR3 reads CASSQVGTGKQYF. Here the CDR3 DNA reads TGTGCCAGCAGCCAAGTGGGGACAGGGAAACAGTACTTC.

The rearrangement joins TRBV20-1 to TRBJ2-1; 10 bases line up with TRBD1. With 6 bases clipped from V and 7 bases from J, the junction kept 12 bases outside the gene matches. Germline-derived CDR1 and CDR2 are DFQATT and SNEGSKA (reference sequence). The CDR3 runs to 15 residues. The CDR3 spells CSALTGTGAYNEQFF. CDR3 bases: TGCAGTGCCCTGACGGGGACAGGGGCGTATAATGAGCAGTTCTTC.

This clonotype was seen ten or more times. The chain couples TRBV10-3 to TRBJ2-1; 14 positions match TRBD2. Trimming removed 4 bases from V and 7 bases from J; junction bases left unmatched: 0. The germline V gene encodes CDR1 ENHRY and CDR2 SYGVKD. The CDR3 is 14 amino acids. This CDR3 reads CAISGTSGRNEQFF. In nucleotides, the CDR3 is TGTGCCATCAGTGGGACTAGCGGGAGGAATGAGCAGTTCTTC.

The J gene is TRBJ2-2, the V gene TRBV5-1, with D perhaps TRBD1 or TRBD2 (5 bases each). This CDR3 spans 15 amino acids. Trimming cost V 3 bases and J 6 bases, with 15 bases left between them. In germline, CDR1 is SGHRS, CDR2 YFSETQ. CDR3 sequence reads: CASSSSVGTSGELFF. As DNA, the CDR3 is TGCGCCAGCAGCTCGTCTGTCGGGACCTCCGGGGAGCTGTTTTTT.

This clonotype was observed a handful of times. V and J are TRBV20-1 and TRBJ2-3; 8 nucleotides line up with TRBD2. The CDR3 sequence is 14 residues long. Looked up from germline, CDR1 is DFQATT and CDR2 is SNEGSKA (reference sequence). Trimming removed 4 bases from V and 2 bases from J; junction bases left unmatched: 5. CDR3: CSAKLAANTDTQYF. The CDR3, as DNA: TGCAGTGCTAAACTAGCGGCCAACACAGATACGCAGTATTTT.

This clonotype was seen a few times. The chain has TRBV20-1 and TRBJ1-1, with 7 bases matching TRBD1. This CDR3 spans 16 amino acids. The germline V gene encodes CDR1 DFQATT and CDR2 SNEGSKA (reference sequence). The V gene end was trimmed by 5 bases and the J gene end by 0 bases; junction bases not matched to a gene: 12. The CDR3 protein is CSALPVYRGVNTEAFF. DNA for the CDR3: TGCAGTGCTCTTCCTGTATACAGGGGAGTGAACACTGAAGCTTTCTTT.

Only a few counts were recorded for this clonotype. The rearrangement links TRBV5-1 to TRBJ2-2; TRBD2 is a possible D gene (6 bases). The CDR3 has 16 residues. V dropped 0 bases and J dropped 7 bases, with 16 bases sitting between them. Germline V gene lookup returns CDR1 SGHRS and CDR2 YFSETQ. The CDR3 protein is CASSLAAGRIFGELFF. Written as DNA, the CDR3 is TGCGCCAGCAGCTTGGCGGCGGGGAGGATTTTCGGGGAGCTGTTTTTT.

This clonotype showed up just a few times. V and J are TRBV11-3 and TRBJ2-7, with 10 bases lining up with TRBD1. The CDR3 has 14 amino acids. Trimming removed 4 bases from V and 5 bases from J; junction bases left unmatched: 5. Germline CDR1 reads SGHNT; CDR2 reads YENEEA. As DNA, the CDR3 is TGTGCCAGCAGCTCCGGGACAGGGGTCGACGAGCAGTACTTC. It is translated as CASSSGTGVDEQYF. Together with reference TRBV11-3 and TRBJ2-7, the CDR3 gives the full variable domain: EAGVVQSPRYKIIEKKQPVAFWCNPISGHNTLYWYLQNLGQGPELLIRYENEEAVDDSQLPKDRFSAERLKGVDSTLKIQPAELGDSAVYLCASSSGTGVDEQYFGPGTRLTVT.

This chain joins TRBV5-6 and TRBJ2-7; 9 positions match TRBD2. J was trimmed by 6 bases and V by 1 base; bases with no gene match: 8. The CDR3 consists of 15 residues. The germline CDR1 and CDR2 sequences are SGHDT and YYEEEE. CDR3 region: CASSLLAGGGSEQYF. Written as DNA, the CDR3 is TGTGCCAGCAGCTTGCTCGCGGGAGGGGGGTCCGAGCAGTACTTC.

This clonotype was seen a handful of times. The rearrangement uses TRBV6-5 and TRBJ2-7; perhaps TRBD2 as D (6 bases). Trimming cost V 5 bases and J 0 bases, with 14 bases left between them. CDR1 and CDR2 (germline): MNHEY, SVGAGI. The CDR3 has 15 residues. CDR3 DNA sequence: TGTGCCAGCAGTACTCGAAAGCGGGCCTCCTACGAGCAGTACTTC. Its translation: CASSTRKRASYEQYF.

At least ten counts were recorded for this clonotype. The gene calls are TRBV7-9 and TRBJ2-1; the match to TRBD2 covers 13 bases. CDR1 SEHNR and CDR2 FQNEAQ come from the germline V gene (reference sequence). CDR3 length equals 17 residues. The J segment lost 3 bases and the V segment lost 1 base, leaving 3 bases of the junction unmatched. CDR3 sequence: CASSLGGLAGVYNEQFF. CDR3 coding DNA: TGTGCCAGCAGCTTAGGCGGACTAGCGGGAGTCTACAATGAGCAGTTCTTC.

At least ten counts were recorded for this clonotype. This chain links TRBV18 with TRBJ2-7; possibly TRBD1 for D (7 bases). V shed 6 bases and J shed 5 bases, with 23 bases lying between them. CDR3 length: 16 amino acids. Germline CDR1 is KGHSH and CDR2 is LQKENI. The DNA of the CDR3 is TGTGCCAGCTCCCACGGAATCAGGGGGGTTCTCCACGAGCAGTACTTC. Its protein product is CASSHGIRGVLHEQYF.

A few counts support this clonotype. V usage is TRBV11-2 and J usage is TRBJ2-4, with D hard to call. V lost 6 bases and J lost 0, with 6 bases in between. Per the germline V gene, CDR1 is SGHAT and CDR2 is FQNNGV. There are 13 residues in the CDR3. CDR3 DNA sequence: TGTGCCAGCAGAAGACTAGCCAAAAACATTCAGTACTTC. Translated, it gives CASRRLAKNIQYF.

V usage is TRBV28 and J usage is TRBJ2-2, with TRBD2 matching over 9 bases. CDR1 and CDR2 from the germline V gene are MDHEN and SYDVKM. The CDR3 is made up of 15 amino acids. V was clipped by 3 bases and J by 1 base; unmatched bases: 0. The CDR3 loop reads CASSFSGRNTGELFF. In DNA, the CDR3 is TGTGCCAGCAGTTTTAGCGGGAGGAACACCGGGGAGCTGTTTTTT. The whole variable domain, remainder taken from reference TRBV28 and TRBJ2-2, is DVKVTQSSRYLVKRTGEKVFLECVQDMDHENMFWYRQDPGLGLRLIYFSYDVKMKEKGDIPEGYSVSREKKERFSLILESASTNQTSMYLCASSFSGRNTGELFFGEGSRLTVL.

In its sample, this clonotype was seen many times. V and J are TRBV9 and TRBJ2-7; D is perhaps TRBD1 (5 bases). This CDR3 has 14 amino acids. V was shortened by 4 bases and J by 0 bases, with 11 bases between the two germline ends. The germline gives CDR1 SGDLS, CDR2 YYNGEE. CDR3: CASSFSTGSYEQYF. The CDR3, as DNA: TGTGCCAGCAGCTTCTCAACAGGCTCCTACGAGCAGTACTTC.